A single sample is the source of the 3 T cell receptor beta chains below, sequenced in a study of regulatory T cells in long-lasting Graves disease. Time point of the sample: newly diagnosed GD, antithyroid drugs for less than 3 months. PBMC-derived RNA was used for the TCR library. Researchers made TCR beta libraries by using iRepertoire HTBI primers and running Arm-PCR on CDR3 regions. TCRdb recomputed calls from the multiplex PCR reads with MiXCR, one row per CDR3 protein. The sample has 450,000 to 600,000 distinct CDR3 sequences; 13% are singletons. This same sample was also taken into another study, of T cells in Graves' hyperthyroidism and ophthalmopathy.

The source material was peripheral blood mononuclear cells (PBMCs), sampled at new diagnosis, from a patient treated with antithyroid drugs. These TCRs come from a man younger than 45 with Graves disease.

This clonotype came up many times. The V call is TRBV7-9, the J call TRBJ1-1, with D possibly being TRBD1 (5 bases). Germline V gene sequence: CDR1 SEHNR, CDR2 FQNEAQ (reference sequence). V was trimmed by 1 base and J by 1 base, leaving 10 bases between them. The CDR3 contains 15 residues. CDR3 amino acids: CASSLEGRRNTEAFF. The CDR3 DNA reads as TGTGCCAGCAGCTTAGAGGGACGGAGGAACACTGAAGCTTTCTTT.

V usage is TRBV19 and J usage is TRBJ2-6, with 7 bases that match TRBD1. This CDR3 is built from 16 residues. Germline CDR1 LNHDA, CDR2 SQIVND (reference sequence). With V trimmed by 8 bases and J by 0 bases, 7 bases remained unmatched. The CDR3 nucleotides are TGTGCCAGTCGCCCGACAGGGTACTCTGGGGCCAACGTCCTGACTTTC. Its translation: CASRPTGYSGANVLTF. The full variable domain, completed using reference TRBV19 and TRBJ2-6, is DGGITQSPKYLFRKEGQNVTLSCEQNLNHDAMYWYRQDPGQGLRLIYYSQIVNDFQKGDIAEGYSVSREKKESFPLTVTSAQKNPTAFYLCASRPTGYSGANVLTFGAGSRLTVL.

This clonotype was counted a single time. With only one base between it and a far larger clone, this is likely a read error. V is TRBV6-1 and J is TRBJ2-3, with a weak D call TRBD2 (6 bases). Germline V gene data show CDR1 as MNHNS and CDR2 as SASEGT. V gave up 3 bases and J gave up 2 bases, with 9 bases separating them. This CDR3 is built from 14 residues. DNA of the CDR3: TGTGCCAGCAGTGACAGGGAGGTCACAGATACGCAGTATTTT. Its protein is CASSDREVTDTQYF.